This entry is about one T cell receptor (beta chain). Its target is not known. These data originate in a study of naive and memory T cell subsets. Both TRBC1 and TRBC2 were covered by a beta constant-region primer of two equimolar oligonucleotides. Four rounds of PCR amplified the ligated cDNA using nested alpha and beta constant-region primers plus SP2. TCRdb called the UMI-ligation and nested PCR reads again in MiXCR, with one record for every CDR3 protein. The repertoire holds 140,000 to 150,000 distinct CDR3 sequences, with over 15% as singletons. Germline CDR1 DFQATT, CDR2 SNEGSKA (reference sequence). The CDR3 totals 16 residues. V lost 3 bases and J lost 0; bases outside the gene matches: 3. The study, taken as a whole, reports: RNA-based TCR counts may shift with T cell activation and differentiation.

The sequenced sample was naive CD4+ T cells from blood. The chain joins TRBV20-1 to TRBJ2-3, with 13 nucleotides matching TRBD2. The sequence derives from a human donor in good health. The CDR3 DNA follows: TGCAGTGCTAGCGGGACTAGCGGGGCTAGCACAGATACGCAGTATTTT. Its translation is CSASGTSGASTDTQYF.